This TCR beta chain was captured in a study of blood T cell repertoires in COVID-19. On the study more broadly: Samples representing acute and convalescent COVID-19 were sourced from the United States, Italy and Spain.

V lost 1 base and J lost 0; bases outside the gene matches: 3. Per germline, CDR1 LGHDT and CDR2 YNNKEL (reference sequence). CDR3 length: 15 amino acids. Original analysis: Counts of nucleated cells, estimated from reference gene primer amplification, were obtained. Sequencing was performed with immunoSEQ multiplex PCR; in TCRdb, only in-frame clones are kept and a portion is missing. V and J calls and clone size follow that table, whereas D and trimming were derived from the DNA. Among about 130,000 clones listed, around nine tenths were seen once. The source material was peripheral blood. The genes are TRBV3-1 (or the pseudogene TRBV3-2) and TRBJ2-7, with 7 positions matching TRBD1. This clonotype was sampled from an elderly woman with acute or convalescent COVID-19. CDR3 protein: CASSQVGTASYEQYF. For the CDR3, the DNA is TGTGCCAGCAGCCAAGTCGGGACAGCCTCCTACGAGCAGTACTTC.